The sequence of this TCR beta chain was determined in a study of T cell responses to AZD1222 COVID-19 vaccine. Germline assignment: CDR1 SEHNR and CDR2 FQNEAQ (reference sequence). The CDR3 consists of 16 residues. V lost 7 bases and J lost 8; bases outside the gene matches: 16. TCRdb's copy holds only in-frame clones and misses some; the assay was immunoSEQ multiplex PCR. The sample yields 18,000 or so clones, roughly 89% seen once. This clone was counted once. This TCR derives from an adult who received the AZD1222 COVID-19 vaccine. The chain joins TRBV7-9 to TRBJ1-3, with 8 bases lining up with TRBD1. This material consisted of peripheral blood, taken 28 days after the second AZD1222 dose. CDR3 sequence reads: CASTSGLDRGGYTIYF. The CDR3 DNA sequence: TGTGCCAGCACCTCCGGGTTAGACAGGGGAGGATACACCATATATTTT.